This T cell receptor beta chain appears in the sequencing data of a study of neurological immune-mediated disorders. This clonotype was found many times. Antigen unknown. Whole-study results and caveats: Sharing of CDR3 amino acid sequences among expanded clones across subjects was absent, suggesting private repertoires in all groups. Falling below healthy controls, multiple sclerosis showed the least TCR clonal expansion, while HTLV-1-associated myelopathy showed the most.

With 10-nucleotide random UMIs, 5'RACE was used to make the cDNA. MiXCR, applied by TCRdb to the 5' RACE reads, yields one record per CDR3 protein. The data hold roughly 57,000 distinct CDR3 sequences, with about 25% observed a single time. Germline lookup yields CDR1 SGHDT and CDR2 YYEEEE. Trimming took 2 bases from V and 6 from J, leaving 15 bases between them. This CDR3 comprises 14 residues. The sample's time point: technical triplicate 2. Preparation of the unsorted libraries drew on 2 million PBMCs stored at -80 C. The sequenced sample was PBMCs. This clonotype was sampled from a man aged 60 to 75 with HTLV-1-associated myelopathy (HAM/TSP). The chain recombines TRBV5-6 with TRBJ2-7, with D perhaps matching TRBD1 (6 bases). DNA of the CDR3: TGTGCCAGCAGCTTTAGACAGGCAGGGGCCGAGCAGTACTTC. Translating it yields CASSFRQAGAEQYF. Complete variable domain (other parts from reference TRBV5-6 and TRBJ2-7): DAGVTQSPTHLIKTRGQQVTLRCSPKSGHDTVSWYQQALGQGPQFIFQYYEEEERQRGNFPDRFSGHQFPNYSSELNVNALLLGDSALYLCASSFRQAGAEQYFGPGTRLTVT.